A selection of T cell receptor beta chains follows, all from one sample in a study of blood T cell repertoires in COVID-19. Measured with immunoSEQ multiplex PCR; TCRdb has only the in-frame clones, and not every one. The sample shows 150,000 to 200,000 clones, 70% to 90% of them seen only once. The sequencing input was peripheral blood. Source of these receptors: a man in his sixties with acute or convalescent COVID-19. Each CDR3 is given with its conserved first and last residue. D genes are given only for firm matches. Expanded clones are given a class, and other clones once, few, many or no size at all.

TRBD1	TRBV19	.	TRBJ1-5	CASNGQGRNQPQHF	TGTGCCAGTAATGGACAGGGGCGCAATCAGCCCCAGCATTTT
.	TRBV7-3	.	TRBJ1-1	CASSKTVNTEAFF	TGTGCCAGCAGCAAGACAGTGAACACTGAAGCTTTCTTT
.	TRBV12-5	.	TRBJ2-3	CASGLVLRPHRVLFSTDTQYF	TGTGCTAGTGGTTTGGTACTCCGCCCTCACAGGGTTTTGTTTAGCACAGATACGCAGTATTTT
.	TRBV19	.	TRBJ1-1	CATQEGANTEAFF	TGTGCCACTCAAGAAGGGGCGAACACTGAAGCTTTCTTT
TRBD2	TRBV6-5	.	TRBJ2-7	CASSYSGRGVYEQYF	TGTGCCAGCAGTTACTCTGGTCGGGGGGTCTACGAGCAGTACTTC
.	TRBV30	.	TRBJ2-5	CAWTLQETQYF	TGTGCCTGGACCCTTCAAGAGACCCAGTACTTC
.	TRBV6-5	.	TRBJ1-1	CASGRGMNTEAFF	TGTGCCAGCGGCCGGGGGATGAACACTGAAGCTTTCTTT
TRBD1	TRBV7-3	.	TRBJ2-5	CASSSTGGETQYF	TGTGCCAGCAGCTCAACAGGGGGCGAGACCCAGTACTTC
.	TRBV11-2	.	TRBJ2-1	CASSLGLRHEQFF	TGTGCCAGCAGCCTTGGACTCCGACATGAGCAGTTCTTC
.	TRBV19	.	TRBJ1-2	CASSPSQRQGYGYTF	TGTGCCAGTAGTCCTTCGCAAAGGCAGGGCTATGGCTACACCTTC
TRBD1	TRBV5-8	once	TRBJ1-2	CASSEGQSYTF	TGTGCCAGCAGCGAGGGACAGTCATACACCTTC
TRBD2	TRBV4-1	.	TRBJ2-1	CASSQEAGGRHNEQFF	TGCGCCAGCAGCCAAGAAGCGGGGGGGCGACACAATGAGCAGTTCTTC
TRBD2	TRBV7-2	.	TRBJ2-5	CASSLTSGGETQYF	TGTGCCAGCAGCTTGACTAGCGGTGGAGAGACCCAGTACTTC
TRBD1	TRBV30	.	TRBJ1-4	CAWTRQGATNEKLFF	TGTGCCTGGACCCGCCAGGGGGCAACTAATGAAAAACTGTTTTTT
TRBD2	TRBV24-1	.	TRBJ2-6	CATSDPGGASISGANVLTF	TGTGCCACCAGTGATCCGGGGGGTGCTTCCATCTCTGGGGCCAACGTCCTGACTTTC
TRBD2	TRBV7-2	.	TRBJ2-7	CASSLQRGGNHEQYF	TGTGCCAGCAGCTTACAGCGGGGGGGCAATCACGAGCAGTACTTC
TRBD2	TRBV18	.	TRBJ2-7	CASSPRRGSSGGLYEQYF	TGTGCCAGCTCACCTAGACGCGGGTCTAGCGGGGGGCTTTACGAGCAGTACTTC
TRBD2	TRBV9	.	TRBJ2-3	CASSSPGLAGGPDTQYF	TGTGCCAGCAGCTCTCCGGGACTAGCGGGGGGGCCAGATACGCAGTATTTT
.	TRBV28	.	TRBJ2-3	CASITTGDTQYF	TGTGCCAGCATAACAACGGGGGATACGCAGTATTTT
TRBD1	TRBV7-9	.	TRBJ1-3	CASSLPRTGQGNTIYF	TGTGCCAGCAGCTTACCTCGGACAGGGCAAGGAAACACCATATATTTT
.	TRBV30	.	TRBJ1-1	CALTPEPDTEAFF	TGTGCCTTGACACCCGAACCTGACACTGAAGCTTTCTTT
TRBD1	TRBV5-1	.	TRBJ2-3	CASSLEDRLLHTQYF	TGCGCCAGCAGCTTGGAGGACAGGCTCCTTCATACGCAGTATTTT
.	TRBV6-1	.	TRBJ1-4	CASSEARPGNEKLFF	TGTGCCAGCAGTGAAGCGCGGCCGGGAAATGAAAAACTGTTTTTT
TRBD2	TRBV19	once	TRBJ2-7	CASSRTMGLAQYEQYF	TGTGCCAGTAGTAGGACGATGGGACTAGCGCAATACGAGCAGTACTTC
.	TRBV19	.	TRBJ1-1	CASSRREGNTEAFF	TGTGCCAGTAGTAGAAGAGAGGGGAACACTGAAGCTTTCTTT
TRBD1	TRBV6-4	.	TRBJ1-1	CASSRQGPSKLFF	TGTGCCAGCAGCAGACAGGGCCCGTCGAAATTATTCTTT
.	TRBV19	.	TRBJ1-1	CASRGRGSTEAFF	TGTGCCAGTCGGGGTCGGGGTAGCACTGAAGCTTTCTTT
.	TRBV5-6	once	TRBJ1-3	CASSPLNSGNTIYF	TGTGCCAGCAGCCCTCTTAACTCTGGAAACACCATATATTTT
.	TRBV5-6	.	TRBJ2-1	CASSSIGRGADNEQFF	TGTGCCAGCAGCTCGATTGGCAGGGGCGCAGACAATGAGCAGTTCTTC
TRBD2	TRBV7-6	once	TRBJ2-1	CASGPPSGVYNEQFF	TGTGCCAGCGGTCCCCCTAGCGGGGTTTACAATGAGCAGTTCTTC
.	TRBV5-6	.	TRBJ1-1	CASSLYQVSEAFF	TGTGCCAGCAGCTTATATCAGGTTAGTGAAGCTTTCTTT
TRBD1	TRBV9	.	TRBJ1-2	CASSRTGTGGNYGYTF	TGTGCCAGCAGCAGAACCGGGACAGGGGGCAACTACGGCTACACCTTC
.	TRBV10-3	once	TRBJ1-6	CAIGGTEYNSPLHF	TGTGCCATCGGAGGGACCGAGTATAATTCACCCCTCCACTTT
TRBD2	TRBV12-3/TRBV12-4	.	TRBJ2-7	CASRNTGGYEQYF	TGTGCCAGCAGGAATACGGGGGGCTACGAGCAGTACTTC
TRBD1	TRBV6-5	few	TRBJ2-7	CASSSRGQGSYEQYF	TGTGCCAGCAGTTCCAGGGGACAGGGAAGCTACGAGCAGTACTTC
TRBD1	TRBV6-1	.	TRBJ1-2	CASSDGQGKRYGYTF	TGTGCCAGCAGTGACGGACAGGGGAAGCGCTATGGCTACACCTTC
TRBD2	TRBV5-4	.	TRBJ2-7	CASSSRASGGLGNEQYF	TGTGCCAGCAGCTCTCGGGCTAGCGGGGGCCTAGGAAACGAGCAGTACTTC
TRBD2	TRBV3-1/TRBV3-2	.	TRBJ2-1	CASSPSRLAGGREQFF	TGTGCCAGCAGCCCCTCGCGACTAGCGGGGGGGCGAGAGCAGTTCTTC
TRBD1	TRBV6-5	.	TRBJ2-1	CASTLGQGWVNEQFF	TGTGCCAGCACCCTCGGACAGGGGTGGGTCAATGAGCAGTTCTTC